Sequencing of this TCR beta chain was carried out in a study of T cell responses to AZD1222 COVID-19 vaccine. Findings and limits, study-wide: Only 5 to 7 AZD1222 recipients tested seropositive at baseline.

The data were produced by immunoSEQ multiplex PCR, yet TCRdb's version contains in-frame clones alone and is incomplete. Of about 72,000 clones in the sample, about 88% were seen once. Germline CDR1 is PRHDT and CDR2 is FYEKMQ (reference sequence). This CDR3 has 13 amino acids. Trimming took 0 bases from V and 6 from J, leaving 9 bases between them. Turning to this clone: What it binds is unknown.

The genes are TRBV13 and TRBJ2-7, with D possibly being TRBD1 or TRBD2 (6 bases each). The source was peripheral blood, collected 28 days after the second AZD1222 dose. The source is an adult who received the AZD1222 COVID-19 vaccine. CDR3 in amino acids: CASSLGGGGEQYF. Written as DNA, the CDR3 is TGTGCCAGCAGCTTAGGAGGGGGAGGCGAGCAGTACTTC.